This is a list of T cell receptor beta chains from one sample in a study of blood T cell repertoires in COVID-19. Profiled with immunoSEQ multiplex PCR; TCRdb holds only in-frame clones, not every one. Of some 180,000 clones in the sample, about 90% were seen once. The material sequenced was peripheral blood. The receptors stem from a man aged 65 to 79 with active or convalescent COVID-19. Each CDR3 is given with its conserved first and last residue. A D gene is named only where the DNA matches it firmly. Expanded clones get a size class; other rows say once, few or many, or leave the size out.

j_call clone_size v_call d_call cdr3_aa cdr3_nt
TRBJ2-5 . TRBV18 TRBD2 CASSPRLAGGPGLKTQYF TGTGCCAGCTCACCACGGCTAGCGGGAGGCCCGGGGTTAAAGACCCAGTACTTC
TRBJ2-7 . TRBV6-2/TRBV6-3 . CASSYSGTVAYEQYF TGTGCCAGCAGTTACTCTGGGACTGTTGCCTACGAGCAGTACTTC
TRBJ1-2 . TRBV18 TRBD1 CASSDDRDYGYTF TGTGCCAGCTCAGACGACAGGGACTATGGCTACACCTTC
TRBJ1-2 . TRBV7-9 . CASSPTQNYGYTF TGTGCCAGCAGCCCCACACAGAACTATGGCTACACCTTC
TRBJ2-3 . TRBV10-3 TRBD1 CAISEVPRTGATDTQYF TGTGCCATCAGTGAAGTCCCCAGGACAGGGGCCACAGATACGCAGTATTTT
TRBJ2-7 . TRBV29-1 TRBD1 CSVEAGRGQGSEQYF TGCAGCGTTGAAGCGGGACGAGGACAGGGGAGCGAGCAGTACTTC
TRBJ2-2 . TRBV19 . CASSIAMVGGTAGELFF TGTGCCAGTAGTATAGCGATGGTAGGCGGTACGGCCGGGGAGCTGTTTTTT
TRBJ2-2 . TRBV27 TRBD1 CASSKVPGQRTGELFF TGTGCCAGCTCTAAAGTGCCGGGACAGCGCACCGGGGAGCTGTTTTTT
TRBJ1-1 . TRBV7-3 . CASSMRNTEAFF TGTGCCAGCAGCATGCGGAACACTGAAGCTTTCTTT
TRBJ2-2 . TRBV7-7 TRBD1 CASSLTGTAATGELFF TGTGCTAGCAGCTTAACGGGGACAGCGGCCACCGGGGAGCTGTTTTTT
TRBJ1-1 . TRBV7-8 . CASSPLWQEAFF TGTGCCAGCAGCCCCTTATGGCAAGAAGCTTTCTTT
TRBJ2-5 . TRBV2 . CASMSGGRLGYQETQYF TGTGCCAGCATGTCCGGGGGTCGTCTTGGGTACCAAGAGACCCAGTACTTC
TRBJ1-6 . TRBV28 . CASSLVRVNSPLHF TGTGCCAGCAGTTTGGTCCGCGTAAATTCACCCCTCCACTTT
TRBJ2-5 . TRBV7-6 TRBD1 CASSLANKTGLPDLETQYF TGTGCCAGCAGCTTAGCCAACAAGACAGGGTTGCCCGACCTAGAGACCCAGTACTTC
TRBJ2-1 . TRBV11-3 . CASSLGGTDYNEQFF TGTGCCAGCAGCTTAGGAGGGACTGATTACAATGAGCAGTTCTTC
TRBJ2-3 few TRBV7-2 TRBD2 CASSDRRGGGRDTQYF TGTGCCAGCAGCGACCGCCGGGGCGGCGGGAGAGATACGCAGTATTTT
TRBJ1-2 . TRBV29-1 TRBD1 CSAKQGLAPPNYGYTF TGCAGCGCCAAACAGGGGCTCGCCCCACCTAACTATGGCTACACCTTC
TRBJ1-1 . TRBV7-8 . CASSYTRVLGTEAFF TGTGCCAGCAGCTATACCCGGGTCCTCGGCACTGAAGCTTTCTTT
TRBJ2-7 . TRBV10-3 . CAISPGEGGRYEQYF TGTGCCATCAGCCCCGGGGAGGGGGGGAGGTACGAGCAGTACTTC
TRBJ1-5 many TRBV19 . CASSMLEIANQPQHF TGTGCCAGTAGTATGTTGGAGATCGCCAATCAGCCCCAGCATTTT
TRBJ1-2 few TRBV7-2 . CASSQSRSYGYTF TGTGCCAGCAGCCAGTCCCGAAGTTATGGCTACACCTTC
TRBJ2-5 . TRBV6-2/TRBV6-3 TRBD1 CASSQGQGIRQETQYF TGTGCCAGCAGTCAGGGACAGGGCATTCGTCAAGAGACCCAGTACTTC
TRBJ1-5 . TRBV27 TRBD1 CASSLAGQGSNQPQHF TGTGCCAGCAGTTTGGCGGGACAGGGGAGCAATCAGCCCCAGCATTTT
TRBJ2-7 . TRBV11-2 . CASSLGLRYEQYF TGTGCCAGCAGCTTAGGGCTCCGCTACGAGCAGTACTTC
TRBJ1-5 . TRBV15 . CATSRDVRAGRNQPQHF TGTGCCACCAGCAGAGATGTGCGGGCGGGGCGGAATCAGCCCCAGCATTTT
TRBJ1-1 . TRBV5-1 . CASRPQGPNTEAFF TGCGCCAGCAGACCACAGGGCCCTAACACTGAAGCTTTCTTT
TRBJ1-4 . TRBV4-1 TRBD1 CASSQIGTVGEKLFF TGCGCCAGCAGCCAGATCGGGACAGTTGGTGAAAAACTGTTTTTT
TRBJ2-1 few TRBV14 TRBD2 CASCPSGSANEQFF TGTGCCAGCTGTCCTAGCGGGAGTGCGAATGAGCAGTTCTTC
TRBJ2-7 . TRBV19 TRBD2 CASSIFYSGRAGLYEQYF TGTGCCAGTAGTATATTTTACAGCGGGAGGGCCGGGCTCTACGAGCAGTACTTC
TRBJ2-5 . TRBV6-5 . CASSPPGGQETQYF TGTGCCAGCAGTCCCCCTGGGGGGCAAGAGACCCAGTACTTC
TRBJ1-2 . TRBV7-2 . CASSLGLDSSYGYTF TGTGCCAGCAGCTTAGGTCTGGACAGCTCCTATGGCTACACCTTC
TRBJ1-1 . TRBV2 TRBD1 CASRAQGVSEAFF TGTGCCAGCAGGGCACAGGGGGTATCTGAAGCTTTCTTT
TRBJ2-3 once TRBV5-5 TRBD2 CASSLGGLAGPDTQYF TGTGCCAGCAGCTTGGGTGGACTAGCGGGACCAGATACGCAGTATTTT
TRBJ2-3 . TRBV11-2 TRBD2 CASSPPHNWEGTQYF TGTGCCAGCAGCCCGCCTCACAACTGGGAGGGAACGCAGTATTTT
TRBJ1-2 . TRBV6-2/TRBV6-3 . CASSYLLRPYGYTF TGTGCCAGCAGTTACTTACTCAGGCCCTATGGCTACACCTTC
TRBJ2-5 few TRBV7-6 . CASSPGGRSGTQYF TGTGCCAGCAGCCCGGGGGGCAGGTCGGGGACCCAGTACTTC
TRBJ2-3 . TRBV27 . CASRILRASTDTQYF TGTGCCAGCAGAATATTGCGGGCTAGCACAGATACGCAGTATTTT
TRBJ2-3 . TRBV10-3 . CAISPGALADTQYF TGTGCCATATCGCCCGGAGCCCTTGCTGATACGCAGTATTTT
TRBJ2-4 . TRBV7-9 . CASSLVGTGFHF TGTGCCAGCAGCTTAGTTGGTACGGGTTTTCACTTC
TRBJ1-2 . TRBV5-1 TRBD1 CASSRARQGTDGYTF TGCGCCAGCAGCCGCGCTAGACAGGGAACGGATGGCTACACCTTC
TRBJ1-5 once TRBV6-2/TRBV6-3 . CASSSPGGLNQPQHF TGTGCCAGCAGTTCCCCGGGGGGACTCAATCAGCCCCAGCATTTT
TRBJ1-1 . TRBV6-6 TRBD1 CASRQPGTGAFF TGTGCCAGCAGACAACCCGGGACAGGAGCTTTCTTT
TRBJ2-7 . TRBV19 . CASSSRTGEQYF TGTGCCAGTAGTTCCCGAACGGGCGAGCAGTACTTC
TRBJ1-5 . TRBV29-1 . CSVAPAGSNQPQHF TGCAGCGTTGCCCCCGCCGGGAGCAATCAGCCCCAGCATTTT
TRBJ2-7 . TRBV7-2 . CASSSRHNYEQYF TGTGCCAGCAGCTCGAGACACAACTACGAGCAGTACTTC